Presented here are 17 T cell receptor beta chains from one specimen sequenced in a study of OX40 agonist ivuxolimab in advanced cancers. The method was immunoSEQ multiplex PCR; TCRdb's version includes in-frame clones alone and lacks a portion of them. Of approximately 90,000 clones listed, approximately 89% are singletons. The sample consisted of CD4+ or CD8+ T cells sorted from blood, taken in a trial of the OX40 agonist ivuxolimab. These receptors all come from an adult with an advanced solid tumor such as melanoma, head and neck, liver or kidney cancer.

The CDR3 here is CASSGEIAKNIQYF. The CDR3, as DNA: TGCGCCAGCAGCGGAGAAATAGCCAAAAACATTCAGTACTTC. The J gene is TRBJ2-4, the V gene TRBV5-1; D ambiguous. CDR1 and CDR2 (germline): SGHRS, YFSETQ. V lost 4 bases to trimming and J lost 0 bases, with 8 bases between them. CDR3 length equals 14 residues.

This clone was recorded only once. V gene TRBV5-1 combines with J gene TRBJ2-3; 7 nucleotides line up with TRBD1. Germline-derived CDR1 and CDR2 are SGHRS and YFSETQ. V shed 0 bases, J shed 1 base, and the junction held 5 bases outside the gene matches. This CDR3 is built from 16 residues. This chain's CDR3 is CASSLGDSAGTDTQYF. The CDR3 nucleotides are TGCGCCAGCAGCTTGGGGGACAGCGCTGGCACAGATACGCAGTATTTT.

This chain links TRBV9 with TRBJ1-2, with a weak D call TRBD1 (5 bases). V was cut by 4 bases and J by 3 bases, with 13 bases left in between. The germline CDR1 and CDR2 sequences are SGDLS and YYNGEE. The CDR3 is 14 amino acids. This CDR3 is CASSPNQGYYGYTF. CDR3 sequence (DNA): TGTGCCAGCAGCCCCAATCAGGGCTACTATGGCTACACCTTC. Variable domain in full (rest from reference TRBV9 and TRBJ1-2): DSGVTQTPKHLITATGQRVTLRCSPRSGDLSVYWYQQSLDQGLQFLIQYYNGEERAKGNILERFSAQQFPDLHSELNLSSLELGDSALYFCASSPNQGYYGYTFGSGTRLTVV.

This clone was seen a single time. The chain carries TRBV2 and TRBJ2-7, with D uncertain. The V and J ends lost 7 bases and 1 base respectively, with 5 bases between them. The CDR3 contains 11 residues. Germline loops: CDR1 SNHLY, CDR2 FYNNEI. Here the CDR3 DNA reads TGTGCCAGCAAAGAGTCCTACGAGCAGTACTTC. This gives the protein CASKESYEQYF.

The gene calls are TRBV5-5 and TRBJ2-3; tentatively, D is TRBD2 (6 bases). Per the germline V gene, CDR1 is SGHKS and CDR2 is YYEKEE (reference sequence). V lost 0 bases, J lost 6 bases, and 11 bases lay in between. The CDR3 is made up of 14 amino acids. DNA for the CDR3: TGTGCCAGCAGCTTGGTGGCGGGAAGGGATACGCAGTATTTT. It is translated as CASSLVAGRDTQYF. The whole variable domain, filled in from reference TRBV5-5 and TRBJ2-3, reads DAGVTQSPTHLIKTRGQQVTLRCSPISGHKSVSWYQQVLGQGPQFIFQYYEKEERGRGNFPDRFSARQFPNYSSELNVNALLLGDSALYLCASSLVAGRDTQYFGPGTRLTVL.

This clone has just one count. The chain joins TRBV7-8 to TRBJ2-3, with TRBD1 matching 9 bases. V was clipped by 3 bases and J by 0 bases; unmatched bases: 4. The CDR3 runs 16 residues. Germline lookup yields CDR1 SGHVS and CDR2 FQNEAQ. CDR3 in amino acids: CASSLGTGRSTDTQYF. For the CDR3, the DNA is TGTGCCAGCAGCTTGGGGACAGGGAGGAGCACAGATACGCAGTATTTT.

This chain uses TRBV4-1 with TRBJ1-3, with 8 bases matching TRBD1. CDR1 is MGHRA, CDR2 YSYEKL, per germline. This CDR3 contains 17 residues. V gave up 3 bases and J gave up 0 bases; unmatched junction bases: 7. The CDR3 nucleotides read TGCGCCAGCAGCCAGTACACCGGACAGGGCTCTGGAAACACCATATATTTT. This translates into CASSQYTGQGSGNTIYF.

This chain joins TRBV10-3 and TRBJ2-6; unclear D gene. V dropped 4 bases and J dropped 2 bases, with 9 bases sitting between them. Per the germline V gene, CDR1 is ENHRY and CDR2 is SYGVKD. The CDR3 has 15 residues. The CDR3 is CAISAASAGANVLTF. Written as DNA, the CDR3 is TGTGCCATCAGTGCGGCCTCGGCTGGGGCCAACGTCCTGACTTTC.

The table lists this clone with a few counts. CDR3 nucleotide sequence: TGCGCCAGCCGCACGGGAGGGCCAGATACGCAGTATTTT. This sequence encodes CASRTGGPDTQYF. V gene TRBV10-2 combines with J gene TRBJ2-3; 8 positions agree with TRBD2. There are 13 residues in the CDR3. V was pared by 8 bases and J by 4 bases, with 5 bases of the junction left unmatched. Germline V CDR1 and CDR2: WSHSY, SAAADI.

The chain has TRBV4-2 and TRBJ1-3; 7 bases align to TRBD1. The CDR3 length is 15 residues. Germline values: CDR1 LGHNA, CDR2 YNFKEQ. Germline trimming cut 0 bases from V and 2 bases from J; bases unmatched to any gene: 1. In nucleotides, the CDR3 is TGTGCCAGCAGCCAAGATACAGGGGCTGGAAACACCATATATTTT. This sequence encodes CASSQDTGAGNTIYF.

This chain joins TRBV10-3 and TRBJ2-1, with 9 nucleotides matching TRBD2. CDR1 is ENHRY, CDR2 SYGVKD, per germline. The CDR3 extends over 14 amino acids. V was clipped by 0 bases and J by 7 bases; unmatched bases: 1. CDR3 amino acids: CAISESSGRNEQFF. As DNA, the CDR3 is TGTGCCATCAGTGAGTCCAGCGGGAGGAATGAGCAGTTCTTC.

CDR3 DNA: TGTGCCAGCAGATCCTCCTGGGGGAACACTGAAGCTTTCTTT. It yields the protein CASRSSWGNTEAFF. J is TRBJ1-1 and V is TRBV6-5; no clear D. Germline V gene data show CDR1 as MNHEY and CDR2 as SVGAGI. This CDR3 is 14 amino acids long. The ends were cut back, 6 bases at V and 1 base at J, with 12 bases in the middle.

The gene calls are TRBV25-1 and TRBJ1-2; TRBD1 matches 11 bases. This CDR3 spans 14 amino acids. Germline V CDR1 and CDR2: MGHDK, SYGVNS. The V segment lost 2 bases and the J segment 8 bases; nucleotides outside the gene matches: 4. As DNA, the CDR3 is TGTGCCAGCAGTGAAAGGGGACAGGGGGACGGCTACACCTTC. It yields the protein CASSERGQGDGYTF.

The V and J genes are TRBV27 and TRBJ1-1; 9 bases line up with TRBD1. This CDR3 region has 16 residues. Germline V CDR1 and CDR2: MNHEY, SMNVEV (reference sequence). The J segment lost 5 bases and the V segment lost 5 bases, leaving 12 bases of the junction unmatched. The CDR3: CASSTPSGQGWTEAFF. CDR3 nucleotides: TGTGCCAGCAGTACCCCTTCTGGACAGGGGTGGACTGAAGCTTTCTTT.

This clone has only one observation. Other DNA sequences in the sample encode the same CDR3. The V and J genes are TRBV5-1 and TRBJ1-4, with 9 bases that match TRBD1. V lost 4 bases and J lost 8; bases outside the gene matches: 6. CDR1 SGHRS and CDR2 YFSETQ come from the germline V gene. CDR3 size: 14 residues. In nucleotides, the CDR3 is TGCGCCAGCAGCCTGGACAGGGGAGGAGAAAAACTGTTTTTT. Protein product: CASSLDRGGEKLFF.

This clone has a single count. The chain joins TRBV5-1 to TRBJ2-1, with D perhaps matching TRBD2 (6 bases). Germline V lookup: CDR1 SGHRS, CDR2 YFSETQ. The V end lost 0 bases, the J end lost 7 bases, and 11 bases lay between the germline ends. The CDR3 runs to 14 residues. The CDR3, as DNA: TGCGCCAGCAGCTTGGGCGGGGCTGGGAATGAGCAGTTCTTC. Its translation is CASSLGGAGNEQFF.

This chain links TRBV2 with TRBJ1-1; D not certain. The germline CDR1 and CDR2 sequences are SNHLY and FYNNEI. This CDR3 has 13 amino acids. Trimming left V 4 bases short and J 1 base short, with 7 bases between. This CDR3 is CASSVTTNTEAFF. In DNA, the CDR3 is TGTGCCAGCAGTGTGACAACGAACACTGAAGCTTTCTTT.